This T cell receptor (beta chain) was obtained from a study of OX40 agonist ivuxolimab in advanced cancers. Study-wide results and limits: Also showing low normalized T-cell clonal expansion were some of the nonresponders. Circulating CD4+ and CD8+ T cells showed clonal expansion by week 6 at 0.1 to 3.0 mg/kg.

A note on this clone: No antigen is known for it.

Only in-frame clones appear in the TCRdb table, and some are missing; sequencing was by immunoSEQ multiplex PCR. Among tens of thousands of clones listed, roughly nine tenths were seen once. Sequencing was performed on CD4+ or CD8+ T cells sorted from blood, taken in a trial of the OX40 agonist ivuxolimab. The sequence derives from an adult with an advanced solid tumor such as melanoma, head and neck, liver or kidney cancer.

The CDR3 DNA sequence: TGCAGCGTTCCTGTATCAGCCCAGCATTTT. Its protein product is CSVPVSAQHF. The chain carries TRBV29-1 and TRBJ1-5; D not resolved. From germline, CDR1 is SQVTM and CDR2 ANQGSEA. This CDR3 is built from 10 residues. V was clipped by 5 bases and J by 11 bases, with 10 bases between them.